This T cell receptor beta chain originates from a study of blood T cell repertoires in COVID-19. Seattle enrolled patients during active infection and tracked them longitudinally. The CDR3 length is 15 residues. The V and J ends lost 5 bases and 2 bases respectively, with 16 bases between them. CDR1 is SNHLY, CDR2 FYNNEI, per germline. Some clones are missing from TCRdb's copy, which holds only in-frame ones; the method was immunoSEQ multiplex PCR. The sample lists roughly 320,000 clones, 85% to 90% occurring once. The chain joins TRBV2 to TRBJ2-7; D gene unclear. The receptor was isolated from a woman aged 50 to 60 with COVID-19, enrolled during active disease. Input material: peripheral blood. CDR3 nucleotide sequence: TGTGCCAGCAGTCCCGTTGCGGTCGGCGCCTACGAGCAGTACTTC. Protein: CASSPVAVGAYEQYF.